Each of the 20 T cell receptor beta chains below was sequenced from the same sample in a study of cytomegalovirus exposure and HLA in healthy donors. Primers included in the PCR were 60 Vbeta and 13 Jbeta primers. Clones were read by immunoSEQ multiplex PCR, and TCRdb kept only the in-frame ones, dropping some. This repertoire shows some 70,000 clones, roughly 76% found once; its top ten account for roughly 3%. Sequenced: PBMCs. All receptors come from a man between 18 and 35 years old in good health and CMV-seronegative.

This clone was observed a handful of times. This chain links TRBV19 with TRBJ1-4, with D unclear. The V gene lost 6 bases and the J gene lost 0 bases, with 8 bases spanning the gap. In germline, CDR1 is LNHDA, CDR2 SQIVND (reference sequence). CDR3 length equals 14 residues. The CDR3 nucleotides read TGTGCCAGTAGGAGAATTGCAACTAATGAAAAACTGTTTTTT. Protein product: CASRRIATNEKLFF.

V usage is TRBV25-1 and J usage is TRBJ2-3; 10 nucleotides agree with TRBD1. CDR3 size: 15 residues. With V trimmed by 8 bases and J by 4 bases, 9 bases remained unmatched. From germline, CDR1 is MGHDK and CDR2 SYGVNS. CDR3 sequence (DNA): TGTGCCAGCGGTTCCGGACAGGGGGTCTCAGATACGCAGTATTTT. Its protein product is CASGSGQGVSDTQYF.

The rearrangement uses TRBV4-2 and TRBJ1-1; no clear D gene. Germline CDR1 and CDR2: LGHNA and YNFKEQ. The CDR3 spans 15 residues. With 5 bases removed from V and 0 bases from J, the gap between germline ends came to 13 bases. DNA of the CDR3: TGTGCCAGCAGCGAGAGAGGATCGTTGAACACTGAAGCTTTCTTT. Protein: CASSERGSLNTEAFF.

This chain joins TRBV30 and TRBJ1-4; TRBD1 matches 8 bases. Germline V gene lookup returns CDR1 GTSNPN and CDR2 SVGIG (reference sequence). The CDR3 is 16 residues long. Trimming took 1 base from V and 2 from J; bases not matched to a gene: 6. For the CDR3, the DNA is TGTGCCTGGAGTGCGGACAGGGCGTTGACTAATGAAAAACTGTTTTTT. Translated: CAWSADRALTNEKLFF.

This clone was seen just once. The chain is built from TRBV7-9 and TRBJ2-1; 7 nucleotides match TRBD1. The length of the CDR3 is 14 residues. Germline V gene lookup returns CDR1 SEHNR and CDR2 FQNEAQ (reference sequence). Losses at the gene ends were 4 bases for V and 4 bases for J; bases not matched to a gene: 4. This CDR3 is CASSSRDSYNEQFF. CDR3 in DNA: TGTGCCAGCAGCTCCCGGGACAGTTACAATGAGCAGTTCTTC.

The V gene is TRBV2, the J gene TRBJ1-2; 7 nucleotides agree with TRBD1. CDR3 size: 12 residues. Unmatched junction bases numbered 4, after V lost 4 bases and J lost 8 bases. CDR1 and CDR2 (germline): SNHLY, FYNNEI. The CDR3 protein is CASSAGQEGYTF. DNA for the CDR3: TGTGCCAGCAGTGCCGGACAGGAGGGCTACACCTTC. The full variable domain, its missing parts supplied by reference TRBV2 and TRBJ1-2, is EPEVTQTPSHQVTQMGQEVILRCVPISNHLYFYWYRQILGQKVEFLVSFYNNEISEKSEIFDDQFSVERPDGSNFTLKIRSTKLEDSAMYFCASSAGQEGYTFGSGTRLTVV.

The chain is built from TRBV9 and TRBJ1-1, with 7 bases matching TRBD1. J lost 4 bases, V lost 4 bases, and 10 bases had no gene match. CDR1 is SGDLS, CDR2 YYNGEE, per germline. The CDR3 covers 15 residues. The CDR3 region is CASSSMTGRTTEAFF. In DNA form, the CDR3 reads TGTGCCAGCAGCTCGATGACAGGGAGGACCACTGAAGCTTTCTTT.

This CDR3 is CASSLGTSGVNEQFF. The CDR3 coding sequence is TGCGCCAGCAGCTTGGGGACTAGCGGGGTCAATGAGCAGTTCTTC. J is TRBJ2-1 and V is TRBV5-1, with 12 positions matching TRBD2. From germline, CDR1 is SGHRS and CDR2 YFSETQ. The V segment lost 0 bases and the J segment 6 bases; nucleotides outside the gene matches: 1. This CDR3 is 15 amino acids long. The variable domain in full, with the rest retrieved from reference TRBV5-1 and TRBJ2-1, is KAGVTQTPRYLIKTRGQQVTLSCSPISGHRSVSWYQQTPGQGLQFLFEYFSETQRNKGNFPGRFSGRQFSNSRSEMNVSTLELGDSALYLCASSLGTSGVNEQFFGPGTRLTVL.

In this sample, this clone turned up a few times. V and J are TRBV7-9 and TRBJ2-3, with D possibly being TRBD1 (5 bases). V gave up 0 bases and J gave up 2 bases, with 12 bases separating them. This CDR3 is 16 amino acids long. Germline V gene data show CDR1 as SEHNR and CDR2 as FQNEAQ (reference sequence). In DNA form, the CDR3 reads TGTGCCAGCAGCTTAGCTCGTTTGGGGCTCACAGATACGCAGTATTTT. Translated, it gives CASSLARLGLTDTQYF.

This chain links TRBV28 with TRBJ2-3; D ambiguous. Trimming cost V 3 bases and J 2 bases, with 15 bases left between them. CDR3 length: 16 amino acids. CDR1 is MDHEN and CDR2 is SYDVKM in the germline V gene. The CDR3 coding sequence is TGTGCCAGCAGTTTTCCCCGCAGCGATGTCACAGATACGCAGTATTTT. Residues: CASSFPRSDVTDTQYF.

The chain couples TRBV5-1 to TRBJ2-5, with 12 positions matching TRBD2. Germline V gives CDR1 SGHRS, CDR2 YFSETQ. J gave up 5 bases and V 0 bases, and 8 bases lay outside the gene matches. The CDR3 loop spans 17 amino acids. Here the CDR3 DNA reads TGCGCCAGCAGCTTGGTGGCTAGCGGGGGGGCCGGGGAGACCCAGTACTTC. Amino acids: CASSLVASGGAGETQYF.

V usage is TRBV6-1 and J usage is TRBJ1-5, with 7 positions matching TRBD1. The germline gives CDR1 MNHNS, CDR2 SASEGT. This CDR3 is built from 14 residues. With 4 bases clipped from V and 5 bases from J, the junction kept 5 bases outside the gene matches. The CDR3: CASSAGDRHQPQHF. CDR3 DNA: TGTGCCAGCAGTGCAGGGGACAGACATCAGCCCCAGCATTTT.

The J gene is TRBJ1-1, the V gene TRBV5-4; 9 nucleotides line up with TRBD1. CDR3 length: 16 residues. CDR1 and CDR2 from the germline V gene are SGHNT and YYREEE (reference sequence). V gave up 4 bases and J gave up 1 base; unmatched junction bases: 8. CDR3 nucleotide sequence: TGTGCCAGCAGCGTAGAACAGGGGGCGCGGAACACTGAAGCTTTCTTT. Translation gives CASSVEQGARNTEAFF.

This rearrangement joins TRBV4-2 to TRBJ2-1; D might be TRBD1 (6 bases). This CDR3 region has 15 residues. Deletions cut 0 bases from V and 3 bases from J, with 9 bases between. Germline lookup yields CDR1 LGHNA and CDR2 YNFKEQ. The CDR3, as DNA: TGTGCCAGCAGCCAAGACGGGGACAACTACAATGAGCAGTTCTTC. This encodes CASSQDGDNYNEQFF.

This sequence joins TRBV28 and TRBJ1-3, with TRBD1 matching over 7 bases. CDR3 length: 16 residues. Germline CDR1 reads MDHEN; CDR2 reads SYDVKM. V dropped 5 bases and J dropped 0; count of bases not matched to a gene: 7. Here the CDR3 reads CASSGFWTGSGNTIYF. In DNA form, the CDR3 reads TGTGCCAGCAGTGGTTTCTGGACAGGCTCTGGAAACACCATATATTTT.

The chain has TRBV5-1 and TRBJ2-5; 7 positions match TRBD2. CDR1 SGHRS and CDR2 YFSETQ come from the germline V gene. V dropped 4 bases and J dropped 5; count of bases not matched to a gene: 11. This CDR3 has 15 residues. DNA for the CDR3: TGCGCCAGCAGCGCCCCAGCGGGGTCCGGGGAGACCCAGTACTTC. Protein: CASSAPAGSGETQYF. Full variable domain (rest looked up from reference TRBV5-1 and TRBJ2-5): KAGVTQTPRYLIKTRGQQVTLSCSPISGHRSVSWYQQTPGQGLQFLFEYFSETQRNKGNFPGRFSGRQFSNSRSEMNVSTLELGDSALYLCASSAPAGSGETQYFGPGTRLLVL.

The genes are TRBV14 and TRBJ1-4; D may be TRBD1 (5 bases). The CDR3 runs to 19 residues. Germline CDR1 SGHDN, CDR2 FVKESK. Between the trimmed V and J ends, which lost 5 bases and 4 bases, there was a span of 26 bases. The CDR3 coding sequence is TGTGCCAGCAGCAGAGACGCCGTGACAAGGGCCGGGGGTAATGAAAAACTGTTTTTT. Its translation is CASSRDAVTRAGGNEKLFF.

The CDR3 sequence is CAISPSGQGAEAFF. The CDR3 nucleotides read TGTGCCATCAGCCCCTCGGGACAGGGGGCTGAAGCTTTCTTT. This chain links TRBV10-3 with TRBJ1-1; TRBD1 matches 11 bases. Germline V gene sequence: CDR1 ENHRY, CDR2 SYGVKD. The V gene end was trimmed by 6 bases and the J gene end by 6 bases; junction bases not matched to a gene: 6. This CDR3 is 14 amino acids long.

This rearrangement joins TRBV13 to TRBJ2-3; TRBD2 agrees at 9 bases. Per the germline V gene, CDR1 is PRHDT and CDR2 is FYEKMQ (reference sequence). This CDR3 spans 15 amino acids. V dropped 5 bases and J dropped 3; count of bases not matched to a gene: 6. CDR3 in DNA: TGTGCCAGCAGCGCAGCGGGGGGCCGGACAGATACGCAGTATTTT. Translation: CASSAAGGRTDTQYF.

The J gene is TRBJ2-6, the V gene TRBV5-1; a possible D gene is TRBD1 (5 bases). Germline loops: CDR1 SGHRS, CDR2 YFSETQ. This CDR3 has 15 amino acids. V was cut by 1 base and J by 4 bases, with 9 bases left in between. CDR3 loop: CASSLYPGGANVLTF. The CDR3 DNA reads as TGCGCCAGCAGCTTGTACCCAGGGGGGGCCAACGTCCTGACTTTC.